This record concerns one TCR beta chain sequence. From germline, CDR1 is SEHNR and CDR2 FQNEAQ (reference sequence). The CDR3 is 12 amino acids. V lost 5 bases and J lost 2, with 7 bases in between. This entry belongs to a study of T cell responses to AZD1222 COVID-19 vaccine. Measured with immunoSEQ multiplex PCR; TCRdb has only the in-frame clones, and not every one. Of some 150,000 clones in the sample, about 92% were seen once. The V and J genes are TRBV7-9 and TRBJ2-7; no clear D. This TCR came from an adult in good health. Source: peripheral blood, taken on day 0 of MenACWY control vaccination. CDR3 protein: CASSPHPYEQYF. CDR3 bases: TGTGCCAGCAGCCCCCACCCCTACGAGCAGTACTTC.